This paragraph covers one TCR beta chain sequence. Its antigen remains unknown. The sample comes from a study of T cell responses to AZD1222 COVID-19 vaccine. Sequencing used immunoSEQ multiplex PCR; TCRdb keeps in-frame clones, though not all of them. Of 80,000 to 100,000 clones listed, more than 90% are singletons. Study results and limitations: Just a handful of AZD1222 recipients were seropositive at baseline.

Sequences were derived from peripheral blood, sampled on day 0 of AZD1222 vaccination. This sequence originates from an adult in good health.

CDR3 amino acids: CAWDLAGVYEQYF. In nucleotides, the CDR3 is TGTGCCTGGGACCTAGCGGGAGTTTACGAGCAGTACTTC. The chain is built from TRBV30 and TRBJ2-7, with 10 positions matching TRBD2. In germline, CDR1 is GTSNPN, CDR2 SVGIG (reference sequence). This CDR3 has 13 residues. V gave up 5 bases and J gave up 4 bases; unmatched junction bases: 5.